Sequencing of this TCR beta chain was carried out in a study of shared clonotypes between healthy human individuals. General study findings and limits: Blood was the only sampled material, and tissue repertoires likely differ. Represented diversity (both genetic and exposure-history) was limited by the small number of donors.

As to this clone: What it binds is not known.

Only in-frame clones appear in the TCRdb table, and some are missing; sequencing was by immunoSEQ multiplex PCR. The data contain over 400,000 clones, roughly 80% of them singletons. This receptor was obtained from a woman aged 40 to 49 in good health. Some clones in this sample may be carry-over from other donors' samples. The specimen was PBMCs.

CDR3 protein: CASSSDTGNIQYF. CDR3 in DNA: TGTGCCAGCAGCTCTGACACCGGGAACATTCAGTACTTC. The chain is built from TRBV7-2 and TRBJ2-4; D is undetermined. Deletions cut 4 bases from V and 7 bases from J, with 11 bases between. The germline gives CDR1 SGHTA, CDR2 FQGNSA. The CDR3 totals 13 residues.